Described below is a single T cell receptor (beta chain) sequence and its context. The count of this clone is one. The antigen it binds to is not known. No qualities accompany the bases; no much larger clone lies one base away. For the CD8 naive samples, CD45RO-negative cells were positively selected for CCR7, yielding a CD45RA+CCR7+ population from which TemRA cells were excluded. Donors were healthy HIV-negative adults with no recently reported acute infections or vaccinations. Every donor was a Caucasian adult residing in Nashville, Tennessee, USA. After blood collection by leukapheresis, PBMCs were isolated using Ficoll-Histopaque density gradient centrifugation and then cryopreserved in the vapor phase of liquid nitrogen. Purity and quantity of every magnetically sorted T cell population were checked by analytical flow cytometry. Genomic DNA was isolated from each sorted fraction and quantified by UV absorbance on a Nanodrop 2000c.

This entry comes from a study of shared clonotypes between healthy human individuals (TCRdb year 2020). Background on the whole study: A couple of women and a few men aged 18 to 49 years were included in the cohort. For each donor, three plates each were used for CD4 naive and CD4 memory, two plates were used for CD8 naive, and one plate was used for CD8 memory. Blood TCR repertoires of about 5 healthy adults were deeply sequenced to estimate repertoire size and the extent of clonotype sharing between individuals. To increase sequencing depth and limit assay-specific biases, different laboratories used diverse techniques to prepare libraries and sequence TCR repertoires. Leukapheresis yielded between about 0.94 and 10 billion PBMCs per donor. Overall study results and their limits: Even with the large sequencing depth, rarefaction of the sorted-subset datasets indicated that sequencing was incomplete. Based on pairwise subsampling, the degree of clonotype sharing among donors was expected to be affected by sequencing depth. Because the study included a small number of donors, the genetic and exposure-history diversity represented was limited. Approximately 4.8% of naive CD4, 3.5% of naive CD8, 2.3% of memory CD4, and 0.4% of memory CD8 clonotypes were shared across four donors. Sampling was limited to blood, and TCR repertoires in tissue likely differ from TCR repertoires in blood. Naive subsets generally had larger estimated clonotype richness than memory subsets did. Clonotypes shared by all four sorted-subset donors showed higher generation probabilities than non-shared clonotypes.

Using the deep immunoSEQ assay, TCR CDR3 regions were amplified from genomic DNA by multiplex PCR. Genomic DNA extracted from each cell subset was distributed evenly over all wells of several immunoSEQ 96-well plates, and each plate served as one replicate. Each replicate PCR for sorted subsets received about 210 ng genomic DNA, equal to roughly 29,000 T cell genomes. Purified libraries were quantified with a Qubit 3.0 fluorometer, sized on a Bioanalyzer 2100, and re-quantified with the KAPA Library Quantification kit. Every immunoSEQ 96-well plate was sequenced on a dedicated single-read 150-cycle Illumina NextSeq 550 flow cell. The authors' pipeline ran thus. Because the immunoSEQ output held only junctional sequences and lacked quality scores, the filtering could not match the filtering applied to full-length reads. Sequences were annotated with PyIR, a Python wrapper for IgBLAST v1.9, and V/J genes and CDR3 were assigned using IMGT germline references. Reads were removed for weak V/J assignments (E-value above 1e-6), missing CDR3, stop codons, out-of-frame junctions, or ambiguous translated residues. V3J clonotypes were defined as sequences sharing an identical inferred V gene, J gene, and CDR3 amino acid sequence. To compute the percentage overlap between repertoires, the number of shared unique clonotypes was divided by the size of the smaller repertoire. Three approaches were used to assess repertoire richness: RTK rarefaction, the Chao1 estimator, and Recon v2.1 estimates of unobserved clonotypes. For all TCRbeta clonotypes obtained by the gDNA method from a few donors, generation probabilities were computed with OLGA. TCRdb provides this immuneACCESS table in a form limited to in-frame rearrangements. Some clones are lacking; in checked studies, under half of them reflect an unresolved V gene, and why the rest are absent is not known. The DNA was the basis for D and trimming; V, J and clone size are from that table. A total of about 1,900,000 clones appear in this sample, 85% to 95% of them only once. The leading ten clones occupy 1% to 1.5% of the sample.

The CDR3, cysteine through phenylalanine, is 14 amino acids long. Only the CDR3 DNA is retained, 42 bases long and in frame from the first base. V loses 1 base, J loses 7 bases, and the germline ends lie 8 bases apart. The germline V gene encodes CDR1 MGHRA and CDR2 YSYEKL. The chain was built from TRBV4-1 and TRBJ1-6; there is no confident call for the D gene. Sequenced sample: naive CD8+ T cells sorted from blood. Interpreted using the paper, the cell subset or site label stands for: CD45RA+CCR7+. The source is a man aged 18 to 29 in good health. The CDR3 protein: CASSQVLWNSPLHF. The nucleotides read TGCGCCAGCAGCCAAGTTTTGTGGAATTCACCCCTCCACTTT.